This T cell receptor beta chain appears in the sequencing data of a study of blood T cells in healthy people across ages. Next came a second PCR, run for about 6 to 12 cycles, which used a sample-barcoded 5' primer along with a J-beta primer mix. TCRdb re-analysed the 5' RACE reads in MiXCR, keeping a single row per CDR3 protein. The table lists hundreds of thousands of distinct CDR3 sequences, 58% of them singletons, with roughly 34% in the top ten. The germline gives CDR1 SGHAT, CDR2 FQNNGV. Between the trimmed V and J ends, which lost 2 bases and 3 bases, there was a span of 11 bases. The CDR3 sequence is 14 residues long. This clonotype was counted only a few times.

This TCR derives from a man aged 55 to 70 in good health. The source material was blood. This rearrangement joins TRBV11-2 to TRBJ2-7; D assignment may be TRBD1 or TRBD2 (5 bases each). Here the CDR3 reads CASSLNERGYEQYF. In DNA form, the CDR3 reads TGTGCCAGCAGCTTAAATGAGAGGGGCTACGAGCAGTACTTC.